A single sample gave rise to the 21 T cell receptor beta chains below, sequenced in a study of Tregs in tolerant kidney transplant recipients. Assay used: immunoSEQ multiplex PCR; TCRdb lists only in-frame clones, some missing. Its table lists under 55,000 clones. The sample consisted of CD4+ T cells from blood, taken before the transplant. These receptors all stem from a human donor who received a combined kidney and bone marrow transplant.

Notes on this clone: The DNA ends 3 residues before the CDR3 does, and the rest of the CDR3 is filled in from the germline J gene. The V call is TRBV5-4, the J call TRBJ2-1; 8 bases align to TRBD2. In germline, CDR1 is SGHNT, CDR2 YYREEE (reference sequence). V shed 6 bases, J shed 0 bases, and the junction held 5 bases outside the gene matches. The CDR3 loop spans 15 amino acids. The CDR3 is CASKVTSGSYNEQFF. The part of the CDR3 DNA that was read is TGTGCCAGCAAAGTAACTAGCGGCTCCTACAATGAG.

Remarks on this clone: The CDR3 end is not reached by the read, which stops 3 residues before it; the germline J gene fills it in. V is TRBV7-2 and J is TRBJ2-2; TRBD1 aligns across 8 bases. The CDR3 has 15 amino acids. Germline loops: CDR1 SGHTA, CDR2 FQGNSA. V was clipped by 6 bases and J by 2 bases; unmatched bases: 5. The CDR3 sequence: CASRPGQGNTGELFF. Partial CDR3 DNA: TGTGCCAGCAGGCCCGGACAGGGAAACACCGGGGAG. Drawing the rest from reference TRBV7-2 and TRBJ2-2, the complete variable domain is GAGVSQSPSNKVTEKGKDVELRCDPISGHTALYWYRQSLGQGLEFLIYFQGNSAPDKSGLPSDRFSAERTGGSVSTLTIQRTQQEDSAVYLCASRPGQGNTGELFFGEGSRLTVL.

With regard to this clone: The CDR3 end falls 3 residues outside the read, so it is completed with the germline J gene. The chain has TRBV2 and TRBJ1-1; TRBD1 agrees at 7 bases. The CDR3 is made up of 14 amino acids. Germline CDR1 is SNHLY and CDR2 is FYNNEI. CDR3 residues: CASIWTGQRKEAFF. Partial CDR3 DNA: TGTGCCAGCATTTGGACGGGACAGCGAAAAGAA.

Notes on this clone: The read ends 3 residues before the CDR3 terminus; that terminus is restored from the germline J gene. This chain links TRBV29-1 with TRBJ1-1; 7 nucleotides line up with TRBD1. CDR1 and CDR2 from the germline V gene are SQVTM and ANQGSEA. With 8 bases clipped from V and 4 bases from J, the junction kept 4 bases outside the gene matches. This CDR3 spans 11 amino acids. CDR3 protein: CSPRGLTEAFF. CDR3 DNA (partial): TGCAGCCCAAGGGGGCTCACTGAA.

In regard to this clone: The read finishes 3 residues shy of the CDR3 end, and the germline J gene is used to complete it. The chain couples TRBV5-1 to TRBJ2-2; D is unclear. Germline V lookup: CDR1 SGHRS, CDR2 YFSETQ. Between the trimmed V and J ends, which lost 0 bases and 2 bases, there was a span of 8 bases. The length of the CDR3 is 15 residues. CDR3 DNA, as far as it was read: TGCGCCAGCAGCTTGGGGTCGGGTAACACCGGGGAG. Amino acid sequence: CASSLGSGNTGE. The full CDR3 protein reads CASSLGSGNTGELFF.

As regards this clone: The read halts 3 residues ahead of the CDR3 end, with the missing end drawn from the germline J gene. The genes are TRBV18 and TRBJ1-1; possibly TRBD1 for D (5 bases). The CDR3 is 15 residues long. The germline V gene encodes CDR1 KGHSH and CDR2 LQKENI. V was clipped by 3 bases and J by 4 bases, with 15 bases between them. The CDR3 sequence: CASSPVGGGTTEAFF. CDR3 DNA (partial): TGTGCCAGCTCACCCGTTGGGGGGGGGACCACTGAA. The full variable domain, in which reference TRBV18 and TRBJ1-1 provide the parts outside the CDR3, is NAGVMQNPRHLVRRRGQEARLRCSPMKGHSHVYWYRQLPEEGLKFMVYLQKENIIDESGMPKERFSAEFPKEGPSILRIQQVVRGDSAAYFCASSPVGGGTTEAFFGQGTRLTVV.

For this clone: Sequencing ends 3 residues short of the CDR3 end; the germline J gene provides the rest. The rearrangement links TRBV30 to TRBJ1-3; maybe TRBD1 (6 bases). Germline values: CDR1 GTSNPN, CDR2 SVGIG (reference sequence). The germline V and J ends were trimmed by 0 bases and 8 bases, with 11 bases remaining between them. The CDR3 sequence is 13 residues long. CDR3 DNA, as far as it was read: TGTGCCTGGAGTGTACGGGGGGCGCACACC. Residues: CAWSVRGAHT. The CDR3, in full, reads CAWSVRGAHTIYF.

On this clone: Read coverage stops 3 residues before the CDR3 terminus; the germline J gene supplies the remainder. The chain joins TRBV7-2 to TRBJ1-1; D might be TRBD1 (6 bases). Trimming took 7 bases from V and 1 from J, leaving 13 bases between them. From germline, CDR1 is SGHTA and CDR2 FQGNSA. This CDR3 has 14 amino acids. CDR3 in amino acids: CASMWGPQNTEAFF. The part of the CDR3 DNA that was read is TGTGCCAGCATGTGGGGGCCGCAGAACACTGAA.

The CDR3 bases that were read are TGTGCCAGTAGTACCTACAAAACGGGACTCTCTGATCAGCCC. Its protein is CASSTYKTGLSDQP. The entire CDR3 protein reads CASSTYKTGLSDQPQHF. The V gene is TRBV19, the J gene TRBJ1-5, with a weak D call TRBD1 (5 bases). The CDR3 is cut off 3 residues early in the read; its end comes from the germline J gene. V was cut by 4 bases and J by 5 bases, with 21 bases left in between. The CDR3 has 17 residues. Germline loops: CDR1 LNHDA, CDR2 SQIVND (reference sequence).

As concerns this clone: The CDR3 end lies 3 residues beyond the end of the read and is filled in from the germline J gene. The rearrangement uses TRBV10-3 and TRBJ2-5; the match to TRBD2 covers 13 bases. The CDR3 is made up of 17 amino acids. With V trimmed by 4 bases and J by 1 base, 6 bases remained unmatched. Germline CDR1 ENHRY, CDR2 SYGVKD. CDR3 DNA, as far as it was read: TGTGCCATCAGTGGTCAAGGACTAGCGGGAGTCCAAGAGACC. It encodes CAISGQGLAGVQET. The entire CDR3 is CAISGQGLAGVQETQYF.

As to this clone: The read comes to an end 3 residues before the CDR3 does, leaving the germline J gene to fill in the end. The chain joins TRBV14 to TRBJ2-7; 7 bases agree with TRBD1. J gave up 0 bases and V 6 bases, and 5 bases lay outside the gene matches. Germline CDR1 and CDR2: SGHDN and FVKESK. CDR3 length: 14 residues. The DNA read from the CDR3 is TGTGCCAGCAGGTCCGGGACAGACTCCTACGAG. It is translated as CASRSGTDSYE. The CDR3 as a whole reads CASRSGTDSYEQYF.

A remark on this clone: The read ends 3 residues early relative to the CDR3; the germline J gene fills the gap. The V gene is TRBV18, the J gene TRBJ1-4; D is unresolved. Trimming took 4 bases from V and 5 from J, leaving 8 bases between them. Germline-derived CDR1 and CDR2 are KGHSH and LQKENI. CDR3 length: 13 residues. CDR3 loop: CASSLQKNEKLFF. The sequenced part of the CDR3 DNA is TGTGCCAGCTCACTACAAAAGAATGAAAAA. Full variable domain (missing parts from reference TRBV18 and TRBJ1-4): NAGVMQNPRHLVRRRGQEARLRCSPMKGHSHVYWYRQLPEEGLKFMVYLQKENIIDESGMPKERFSAEFPKEGPSILRIQQVVRGDSAAYFCASSLQKNEKLFFGSGTQLSVL.

On this clone: Read data end 3 residues before the CDR3 end; the end is taken from the germline J gene. The V gene is TRBV2, the J gene TRBJ2-7; the D gene is possibly TRBD1 (5 bases). The CDR3 runs 16 residues. From germline, CDR1 is SNHLY and CDR2 FYNNEI. The V end lost 6 bases, the J end lost 0 bases, and 18 bases lay between the germline ends. The DNA read from the CDR3 is TGTGCCAGCAGGGAGCAGGGCTACCGGTTCTCCTACGAG. Translation gives CASREQGYRFSYE. The whole CDR3 region reads CASREQGYRFSYEQYF. The full variable domain, completed using reference TRBV2 and TRBJ2-7, is EPEVTQTPSHQVTQMGQEVILRCVPISNHLYFYWYRQILGQKVEFLVSFYNNEISEKSEIFDDQFSVERPDGSNFTLKIRSTKLEDSAMYFCASREQGYRFSYEQYFGPGTRLTVT.

About this clone itself: The read gets to within 3 residues of the CDR3 end, and the germline J gene fills in the rest. J is TRBJ1-2 and V is TRBV6-2 or TRBV6-3, with a weak D call TRBD1 (6 bases). Trimming removed 5 bases from V and 3 bases from J, with 16 bases in between. CDR3 length equals 15 residues. Germline CDR1 reads MNHEY; CDR2 reads SVGEGT. This CDR3 reads CASSQTQTGYYGYTF. CDR3 DNA, as far as it was read: TGTGCCAGCAGTCAAACCCAGACAGGTTACTATGGC.

CDR3 protein: CASEKGGDTGELFF. The part of the CDR3 DNA that was read is TGTGCCTCCGAGAAGGGGGGGGACACCGGGGAG. The chain links TRBV19 to TRBJ2-2; TRBD2 is a possible D gene (7 bases). The CDR3 goes on 3 residues after the read ends, and that part is filled in from the germline J gene. Trimming removed 11 bases at V and 3 bases at J, with 16 bases between. There are 14 residues in the CDR3. Per the germline V gene, CDR1 is LNHDA and CDR2 is SQIVND (reference sequence).

The sequenced part of the CDR3 DNA is TGTGCCAGCTCATCGACAGGGGCGAATCAGCCC. Residues: CASSSTGANQP. In full, the CDR3 is CASSSTGANQPQHF. The chain combines TRBV18 with TRBJ1-5; TRBD1 matches 8 bases. Read coverage stops 3 residues before the CDR3 terminus; the germline J gene supplies the remainder. Germline trimming cut 5 bases from V and 4 bases from J; bases unmatched to any gene: 4. CDR3 length: 14 amino acids. CDR1 and CDR2 (germline): KGHSH, LQKENI.

Remarks on this clone: From the germline J gene comes the end of the CDR3, since the read stops 3 residues before it. V gene TRBV18 combines with J gene TRBJ2-1, with 9 bases aligning to TRBD1. J lost 4 bases, V lost 6 bases, and 4 bases had no gene match. Germline values: CDR1 KGHSH, CDR2 LQKENI. The CDR3 length is 14 residues. CDR3 sequence: CASSPGTGYNEQFF. Incomplete CDR3 DNA: TGTGCCAGCTCCCCCGGGACAGGGTACAATGAG.

Concerning this clone itself: Read data end 3 residues before the CDR3 end; the end is taken from the germline J gene. The chain has TRBV18 and TRBJ1-1, with 12 bases aligning to TRBD1. The CDR3 consists of 19 residues. The ends lost 3 bases at V and 1 base at J; junction bases unmatched: 12. Germline V CDR1 and CDR2: KGHSH, LQKENI. CDR3 sequence: CASSPLRDRGLWRNTEAFF. The CDR3 bases that were read are TGTGCCAGCTCACCTCTCCGGGACAGGGGGCTTTGGAGGAACACTGAA. Full variable domain (remainder filled in from reference TRBV18 and TRBJ1-1): NAGVMQNPRHLVRRRGQEARLRCSPMKGHSHVYWYRQLPEEGLKFMVYLQKENIIDESGMPKERFSAEFPKEGPSILRIQQVVRGDSAAYFCASSPLRDRGLWRNTEAFFGQGTRLTVV.

This CDR3 is CATRREITGANVLTF. The CDR3 bases that were read are TGTGCCACCCGGCGGGAGATAACTGGGGCCAACGTC. The chain uses TRBV5-4 and TRBJ2-6; the match to TRBD2 covers 7 bases. With the read ending 3 residues before the CDR3 end, the germline J gene is used to fill in that end. The CDR3 covers 15 residues. V lost 9 bases to trimming and J lost 2 bases; unmatched junction nucleotides: 8. Per the germline V gene, CDR1 is SGHNT and CDR2 is YYREEE (reference sequence).

Comment on this clone: The DNA ends 3 residues before the CDR3 does, and the rest of the CDR3 is filled in from the germline J gene. J is TRBJ2-5 and V is TRBV6-2 or TRBV6-3, with TRBD2 matching 9 bases. J lost 4 bases, V lost 6 bases, and 6 bases had no gene match. Germline CDR1 and CDR2: MNHEY and SVGEGT. The CDR3 length is 14 residues. The CDR3: CASSHSGSPETQYF. CDR3 bases read: TGTGCCAGCAGCCATAGCGGGAGTCCAGAGACC.

On this clone itself: The CDR3 end lies 3 residues beyond the end of the read and is filled in from the germline J gene. The J gene is TRBJ2-2, the V gene TRBV20-1; 8 nucleotides agree with TRBD2. With 4 bases clipped from V and 7 bases from J, the junction kept 14 bases outside the gene matches. The CDR3 extends over 16 amino acids. Germline loops: CDR1 DFQATT, CDR2 SNEGSKA (reference sequence). The CDR3 DNA, read in part, is TGCAGTGCTACCCTTAATATAGCGGGGCCAGTCGGGGAG. Its translation: CSATLNIAGPVGE. Given in full, the CDR3 is CSATLNIAGPVGELFF.